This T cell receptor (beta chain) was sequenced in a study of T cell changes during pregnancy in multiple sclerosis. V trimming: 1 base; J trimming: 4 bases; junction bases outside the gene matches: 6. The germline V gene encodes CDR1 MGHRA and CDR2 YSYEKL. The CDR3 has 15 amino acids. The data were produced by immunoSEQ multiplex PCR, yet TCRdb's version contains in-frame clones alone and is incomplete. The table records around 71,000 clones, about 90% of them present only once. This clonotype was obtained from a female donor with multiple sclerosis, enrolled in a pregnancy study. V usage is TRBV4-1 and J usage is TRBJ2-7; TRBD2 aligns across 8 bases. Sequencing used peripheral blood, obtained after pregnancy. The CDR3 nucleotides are TGCGCCAGCAGCCAAGGGGCTAGCGGGTCTTACGAGCAGTACTTC. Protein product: CASSQGASGSYEQYF.